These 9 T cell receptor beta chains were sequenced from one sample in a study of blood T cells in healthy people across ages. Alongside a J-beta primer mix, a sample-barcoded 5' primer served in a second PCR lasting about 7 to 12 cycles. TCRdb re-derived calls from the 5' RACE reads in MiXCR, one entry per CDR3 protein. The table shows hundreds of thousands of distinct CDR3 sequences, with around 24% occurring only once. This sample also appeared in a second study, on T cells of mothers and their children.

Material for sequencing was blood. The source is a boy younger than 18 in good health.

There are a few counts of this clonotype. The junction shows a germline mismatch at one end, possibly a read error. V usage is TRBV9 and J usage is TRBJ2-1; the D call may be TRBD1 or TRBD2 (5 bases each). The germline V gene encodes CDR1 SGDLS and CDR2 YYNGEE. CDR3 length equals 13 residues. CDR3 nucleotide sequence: TGTACCAGCAGCCCCCGGGACCCCAATGAGCAGTTCTTC. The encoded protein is CTSSPRDPNEQFF. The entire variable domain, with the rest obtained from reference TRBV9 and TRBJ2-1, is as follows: DSGVTQTPKHLITATGQRVTLRCSPRSGDLSVYWYQQSLDQGLQFLIQYYNGEERAKGNILERFSAQQFPDLHSELNLSSLELGDSALYFCTSSPRDPNEQFFGPGTRLTVL.

In nucleotides, the CDR3 is TGTGCCAGCAGCCTCGGGACATTGGAAGCTTTCTTT. It yields the protein CASSLGTLEAFF. This sequence joins TRBV5-6 and TRBJ1-1, with D possibly TRBD1 on 6 matching bases. Germline V gives CDR1 SGHDT, CDR2 YYEEEE. This CDR3 contains 12 residues. Deletions cut 4 bases from V and 8 bases from J, with 12 bases between.

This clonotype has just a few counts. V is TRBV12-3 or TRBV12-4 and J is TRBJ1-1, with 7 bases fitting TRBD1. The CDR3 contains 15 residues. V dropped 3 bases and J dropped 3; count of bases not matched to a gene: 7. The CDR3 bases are TGTGCCAGCAGTTTTCCGAACAGGGGTGACACTGAAGCTTTCTTT. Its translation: CASSFPNRGDTEAFF.

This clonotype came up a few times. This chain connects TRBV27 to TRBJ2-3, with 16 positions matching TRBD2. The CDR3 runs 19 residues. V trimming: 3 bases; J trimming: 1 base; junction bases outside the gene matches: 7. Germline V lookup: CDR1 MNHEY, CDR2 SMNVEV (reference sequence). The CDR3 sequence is CASSLRQGLAGGRTDTQYF. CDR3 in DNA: TGTGCCAGCAGTTTGCGGCAGGGACTAGCGGGGGGGCGCACAGATACGCAGTATTTT.

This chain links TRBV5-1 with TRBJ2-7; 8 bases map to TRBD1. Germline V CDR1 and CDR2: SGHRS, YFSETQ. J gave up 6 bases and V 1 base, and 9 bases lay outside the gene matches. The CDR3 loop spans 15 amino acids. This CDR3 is CASSLRSAGGGEQYF. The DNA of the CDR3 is TGCGCCAGCAGCTTGAGGTCGGCAGGGGGCGGCGAGCAGTACTTC.

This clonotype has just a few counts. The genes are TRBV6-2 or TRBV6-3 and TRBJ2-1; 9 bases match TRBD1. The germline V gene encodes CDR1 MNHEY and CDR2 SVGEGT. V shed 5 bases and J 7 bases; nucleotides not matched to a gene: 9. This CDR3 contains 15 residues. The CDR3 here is CASSTGQGRGNEQFF. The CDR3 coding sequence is TGTGCCAGCAGTACGGGACAGGGCAGAGGAAATGAGCAGTTCTTC.

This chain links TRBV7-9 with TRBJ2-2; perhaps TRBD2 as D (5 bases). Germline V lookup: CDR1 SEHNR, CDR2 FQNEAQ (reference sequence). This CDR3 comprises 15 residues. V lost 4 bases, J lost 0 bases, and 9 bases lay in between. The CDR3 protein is CASSSSPTNTGELFF. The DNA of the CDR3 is TGTGCCAGCAGCTCTAGCCCAACGAACACCGGGGAGCTGTTTTTT.

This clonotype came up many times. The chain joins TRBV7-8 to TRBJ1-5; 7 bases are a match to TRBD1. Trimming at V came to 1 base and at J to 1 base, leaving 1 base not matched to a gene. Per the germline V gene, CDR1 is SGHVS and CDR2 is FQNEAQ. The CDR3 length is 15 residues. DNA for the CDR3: TGTGCCAGCAGCTTAGACAGGGGAAGCAATCAGCCCCAGCATTTT. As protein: CASSLDRGSNQPQHF.

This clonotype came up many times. The CDR3 DNA reads as TGTGCCAGCAGTTTCTCGGGGCGGGAGACCCAGTACTTC. Translation gives CASSFSGRETQYF. The chain recombines TRBV28 with TRBJ2-5, with D possibly being TRBD1 or TRBD2 (5 bases each). Germline CDR1 and CDR2: MDHEN and SYDVKM. The germline V and J ends were trimmed by 3 bases and 5 bases, with 10 bases remaining between them. The CDR3 extends over 13 amino acids.